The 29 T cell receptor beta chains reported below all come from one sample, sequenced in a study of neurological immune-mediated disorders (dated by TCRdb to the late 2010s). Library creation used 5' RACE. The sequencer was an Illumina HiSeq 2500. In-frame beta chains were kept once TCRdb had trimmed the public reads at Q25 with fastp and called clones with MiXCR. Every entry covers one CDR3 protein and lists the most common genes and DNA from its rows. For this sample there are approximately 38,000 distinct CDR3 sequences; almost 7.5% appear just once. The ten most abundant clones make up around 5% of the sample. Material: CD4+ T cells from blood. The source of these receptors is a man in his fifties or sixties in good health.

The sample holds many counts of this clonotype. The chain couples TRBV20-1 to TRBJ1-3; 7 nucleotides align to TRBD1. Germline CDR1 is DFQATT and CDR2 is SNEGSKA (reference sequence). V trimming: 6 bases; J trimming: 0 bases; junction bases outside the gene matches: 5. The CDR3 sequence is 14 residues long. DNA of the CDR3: TGCAGTGCAAGACAGGGAACCTCTGGAAACACCATATATTTT. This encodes CSARQGTSGNTIYF.

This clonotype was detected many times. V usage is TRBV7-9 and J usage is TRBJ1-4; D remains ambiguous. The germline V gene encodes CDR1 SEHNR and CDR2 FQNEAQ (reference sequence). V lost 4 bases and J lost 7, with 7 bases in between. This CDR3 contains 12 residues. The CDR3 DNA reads TGTGCCAGCAGCTCTAACGGTGAAAAACTGTTTTTT. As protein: CASSSNGEKLFF.

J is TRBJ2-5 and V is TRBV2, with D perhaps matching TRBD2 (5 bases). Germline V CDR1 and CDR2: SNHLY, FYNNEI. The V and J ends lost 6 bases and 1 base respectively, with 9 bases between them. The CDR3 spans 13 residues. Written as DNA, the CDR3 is TGTGCCAGCAGGGAACGGGGCCAAGAGACCCAGTACTTC. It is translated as CASRERGQETQYF.

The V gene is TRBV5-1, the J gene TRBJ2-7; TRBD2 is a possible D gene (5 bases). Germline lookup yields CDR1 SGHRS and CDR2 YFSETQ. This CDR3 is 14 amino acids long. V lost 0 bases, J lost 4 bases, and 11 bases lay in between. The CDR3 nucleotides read TGCGCCAGCAGCTTGGGAGGGATCACGTACGAGCAGTACTTC. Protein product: CASSLGGITYEQYF.

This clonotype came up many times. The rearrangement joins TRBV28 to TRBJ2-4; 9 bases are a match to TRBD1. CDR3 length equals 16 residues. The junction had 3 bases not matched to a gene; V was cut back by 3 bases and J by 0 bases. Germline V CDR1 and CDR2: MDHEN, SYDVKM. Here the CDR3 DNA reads TGTGCCAGCAGTTTGGGACAGGGCCTAGCCAAAAACATTCAGTACTTC. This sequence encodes CASSLGQGLAKNIQYF.

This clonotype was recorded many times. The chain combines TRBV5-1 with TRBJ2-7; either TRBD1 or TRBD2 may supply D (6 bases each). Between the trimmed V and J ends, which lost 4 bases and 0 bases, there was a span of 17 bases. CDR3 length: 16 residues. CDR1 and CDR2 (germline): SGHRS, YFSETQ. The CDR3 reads CASSPDRLGGSYEQYF. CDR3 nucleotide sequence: TGCGCCAGCAGCCCGGACCGACTAGGGGGCTCCTACGAGCAGTACTTC.

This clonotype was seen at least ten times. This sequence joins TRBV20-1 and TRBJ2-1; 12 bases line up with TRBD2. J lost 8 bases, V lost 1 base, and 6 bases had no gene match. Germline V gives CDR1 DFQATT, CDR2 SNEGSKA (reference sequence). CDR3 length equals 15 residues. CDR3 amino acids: CSARVSSGRAHEQFF. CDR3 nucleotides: TGCAGTGCTAGAGTCTCTAGCGGGAGGGCCCATGAGCAGTTCTTC.

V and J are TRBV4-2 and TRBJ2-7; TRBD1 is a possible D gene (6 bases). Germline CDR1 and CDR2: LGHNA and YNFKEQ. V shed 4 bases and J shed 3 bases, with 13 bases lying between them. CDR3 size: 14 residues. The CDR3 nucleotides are TGTGCCAGCAGCCCCAACGGACAGAACTACGAGCAGTACTTC. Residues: CASSPNGQNYEQYF.

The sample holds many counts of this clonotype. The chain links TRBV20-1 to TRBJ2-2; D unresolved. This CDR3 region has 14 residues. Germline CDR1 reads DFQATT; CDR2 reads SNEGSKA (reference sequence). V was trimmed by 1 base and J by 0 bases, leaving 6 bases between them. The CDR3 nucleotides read TGCAGTGCTAGAGGGGGTACGAACACCGGGGAGCTGTTTTTT. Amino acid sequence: CSARGGTNTGELFF.

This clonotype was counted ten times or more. The CDR3 bases are TGTGCCAGCAGCGTAGAACCGACGACTAACTATGGCTACACCTTC. Its translation: CASSVEPTTNYGYTF. The rearrangement joins TRBV9 to TRBJ1-2; D remains unclear. The CDR3 runs 15 residues. V lost 0 bases and J 0 bases, leaving 9 bases between the germline ends. Germline-derived CDR1 and CDR2 are SGDLS and YYNGEE.

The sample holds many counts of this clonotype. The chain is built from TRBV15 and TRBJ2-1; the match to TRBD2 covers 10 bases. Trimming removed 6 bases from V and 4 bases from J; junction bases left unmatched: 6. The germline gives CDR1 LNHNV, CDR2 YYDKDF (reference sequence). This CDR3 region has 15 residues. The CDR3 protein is CATSRAGGIYNEQFF. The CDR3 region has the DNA TGTGCCACCAGTCGAGCGGGAGGGATTTACAATGAGCAGTTCTTC.

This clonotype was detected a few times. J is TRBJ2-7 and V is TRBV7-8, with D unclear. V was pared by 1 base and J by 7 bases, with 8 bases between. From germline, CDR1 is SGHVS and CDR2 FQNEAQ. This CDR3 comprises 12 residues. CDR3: CASSLDRLEQYF. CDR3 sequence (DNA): TGTGCCAGCAGCTTAGACCGCCTGGAGCAGTACTTC.

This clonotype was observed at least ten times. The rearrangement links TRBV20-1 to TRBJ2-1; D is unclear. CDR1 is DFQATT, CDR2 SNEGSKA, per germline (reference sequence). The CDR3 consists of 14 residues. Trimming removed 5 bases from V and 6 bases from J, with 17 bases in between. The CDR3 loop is CSAGKEPGSNEQFF. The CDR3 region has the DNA TGCAGTGCTGGAAAAGAGCCTGGCAGCAATGAGCAGTTCTTC.

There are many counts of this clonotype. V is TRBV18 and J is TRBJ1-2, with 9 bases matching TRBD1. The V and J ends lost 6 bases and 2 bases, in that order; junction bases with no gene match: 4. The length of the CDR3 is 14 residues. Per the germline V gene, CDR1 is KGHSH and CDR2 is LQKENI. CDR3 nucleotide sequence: TGTGCCAGCTCGACCGGGACAGGGAACTATGGCTACACCTTC. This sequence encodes CASSTGTGNYGYTF.

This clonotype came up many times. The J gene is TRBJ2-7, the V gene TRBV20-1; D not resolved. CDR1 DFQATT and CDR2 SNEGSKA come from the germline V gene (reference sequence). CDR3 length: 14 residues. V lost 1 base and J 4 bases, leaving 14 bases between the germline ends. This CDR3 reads CSARAPPVGYEQYF. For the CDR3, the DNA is TGCAGTGCTAGAGCTCCCCCCGTAGGATACGAGCAGTACTTC.

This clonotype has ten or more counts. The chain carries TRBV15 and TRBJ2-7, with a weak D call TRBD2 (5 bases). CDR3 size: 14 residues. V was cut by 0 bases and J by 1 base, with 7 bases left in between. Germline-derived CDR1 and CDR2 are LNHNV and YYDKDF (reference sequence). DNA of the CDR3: TGTGCCACCAGCAGAGATCGAGGGTCCTACGAGCAGTACTTC. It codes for CATSRDRGSYEQYF.

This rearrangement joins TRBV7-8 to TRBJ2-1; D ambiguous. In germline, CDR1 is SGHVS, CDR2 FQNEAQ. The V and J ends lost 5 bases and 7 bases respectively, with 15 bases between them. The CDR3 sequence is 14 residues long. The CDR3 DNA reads TGTGCCAGCAGCCCGGTCGGAGCGACTAATGAGCAGTTCTTC. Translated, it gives CASSPVGATNEQFF.

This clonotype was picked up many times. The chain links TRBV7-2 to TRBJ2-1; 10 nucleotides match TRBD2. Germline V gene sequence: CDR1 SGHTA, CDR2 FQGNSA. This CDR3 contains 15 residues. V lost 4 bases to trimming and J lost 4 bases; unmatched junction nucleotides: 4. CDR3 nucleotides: TGTGCCAGCAGCTCGACTAGCGGGCAGTACAATGAGCAGTTCTTC. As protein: CASSSTSGQYNEQFF.

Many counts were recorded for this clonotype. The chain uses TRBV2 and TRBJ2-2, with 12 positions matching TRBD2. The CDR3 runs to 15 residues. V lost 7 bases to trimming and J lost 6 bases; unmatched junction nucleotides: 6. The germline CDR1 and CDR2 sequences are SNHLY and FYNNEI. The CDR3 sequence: CASTRTSGTSGELFF. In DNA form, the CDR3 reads TGTGCCAGCACTCGGACTAGCGGGACTTCCGGGGAGCTGTTTTTT.

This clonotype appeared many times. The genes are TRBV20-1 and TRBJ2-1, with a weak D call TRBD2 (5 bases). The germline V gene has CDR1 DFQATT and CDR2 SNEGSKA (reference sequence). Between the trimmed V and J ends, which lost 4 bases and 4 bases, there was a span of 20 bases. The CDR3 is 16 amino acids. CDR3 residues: CSANDHAGDRYNEQFF. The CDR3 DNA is TGCAGTGCTAACGACCATGCGGGTGACCGGTACAATGAGCAGTTCTTC.

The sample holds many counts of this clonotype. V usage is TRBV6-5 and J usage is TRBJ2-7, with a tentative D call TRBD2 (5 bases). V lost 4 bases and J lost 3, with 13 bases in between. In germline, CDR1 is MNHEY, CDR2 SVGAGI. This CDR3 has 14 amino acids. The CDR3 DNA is TGTGCCAGCAGTTGGGCGGCCGGGAACTACGAGCAGTACTTC. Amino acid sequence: CASSWAAGNYEQYF.

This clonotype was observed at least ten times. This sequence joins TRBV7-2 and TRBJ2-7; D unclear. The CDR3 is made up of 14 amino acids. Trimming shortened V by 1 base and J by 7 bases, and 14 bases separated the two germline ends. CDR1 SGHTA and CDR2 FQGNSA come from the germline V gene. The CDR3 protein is CASSLGVNHREQYF. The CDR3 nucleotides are TGTGCCAGCAGCTTAGGGGTTAACCATCGGGAGCAGTACTTC.

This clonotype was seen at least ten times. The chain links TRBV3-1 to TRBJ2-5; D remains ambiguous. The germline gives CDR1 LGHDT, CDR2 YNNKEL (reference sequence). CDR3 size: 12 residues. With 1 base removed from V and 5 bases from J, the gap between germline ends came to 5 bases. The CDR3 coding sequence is TGTGCCAGCAGCCAAGTGGGGGAGACCCAGTACTTC. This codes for CASSQVGETQYF.

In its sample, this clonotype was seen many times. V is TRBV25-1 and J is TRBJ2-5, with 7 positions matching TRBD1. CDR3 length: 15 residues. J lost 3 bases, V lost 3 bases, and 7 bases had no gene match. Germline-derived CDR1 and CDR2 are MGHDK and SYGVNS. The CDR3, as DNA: TGTGCCAGCAGTGAGTCCGGGACAGTAAAAGAGACCCAGTACTTC. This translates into CASSESGTVKETQYF.

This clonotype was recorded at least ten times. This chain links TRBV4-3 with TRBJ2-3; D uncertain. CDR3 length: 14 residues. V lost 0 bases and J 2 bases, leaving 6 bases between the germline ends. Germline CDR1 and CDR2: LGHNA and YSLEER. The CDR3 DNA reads TGCGCCAGCAGCCAAGACTGGTCCACAGATACGCAGTATTTT. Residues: CASSQDWSTDTQYF.

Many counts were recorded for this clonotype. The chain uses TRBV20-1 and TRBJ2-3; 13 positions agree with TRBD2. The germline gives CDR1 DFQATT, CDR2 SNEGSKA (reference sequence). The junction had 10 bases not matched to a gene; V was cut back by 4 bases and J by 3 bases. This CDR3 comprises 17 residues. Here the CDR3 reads CSATHKTSGRGTDTQYF. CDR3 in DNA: TGCAGTGCTACCCATAAAACTAGCGGGAGGGGAACAGATACGCAGTATTTT.

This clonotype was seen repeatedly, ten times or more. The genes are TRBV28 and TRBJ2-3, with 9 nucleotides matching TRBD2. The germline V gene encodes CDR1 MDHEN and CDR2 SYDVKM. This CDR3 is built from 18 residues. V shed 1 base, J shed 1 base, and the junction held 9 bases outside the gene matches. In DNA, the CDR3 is TGTGCCAGCAGTTTATTGCCTAGCGGGACGACTCGCACAGATACGCAGTATTTT. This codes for CASSLLPSGTTRTDTQYF.

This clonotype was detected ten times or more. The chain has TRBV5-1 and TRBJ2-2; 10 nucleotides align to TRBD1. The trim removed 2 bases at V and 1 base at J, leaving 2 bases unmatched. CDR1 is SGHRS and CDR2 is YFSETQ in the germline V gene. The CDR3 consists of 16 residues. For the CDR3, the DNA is TGCGCCAGCAGCTTACGGGACAGGGGGAACACCGGGGAGCTGTTTTTT. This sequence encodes CASSLRDRGNTGELFF.

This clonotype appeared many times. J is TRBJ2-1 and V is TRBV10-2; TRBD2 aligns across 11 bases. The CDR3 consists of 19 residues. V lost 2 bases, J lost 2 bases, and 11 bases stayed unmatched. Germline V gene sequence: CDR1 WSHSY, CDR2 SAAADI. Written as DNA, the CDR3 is TGCGCCAGCAGTGAGCCCGGGACTAGCGGAACGGGGACCTACAATGAGCAGTTCTTC. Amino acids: CASSEPGTSGTGTYNEQFF.